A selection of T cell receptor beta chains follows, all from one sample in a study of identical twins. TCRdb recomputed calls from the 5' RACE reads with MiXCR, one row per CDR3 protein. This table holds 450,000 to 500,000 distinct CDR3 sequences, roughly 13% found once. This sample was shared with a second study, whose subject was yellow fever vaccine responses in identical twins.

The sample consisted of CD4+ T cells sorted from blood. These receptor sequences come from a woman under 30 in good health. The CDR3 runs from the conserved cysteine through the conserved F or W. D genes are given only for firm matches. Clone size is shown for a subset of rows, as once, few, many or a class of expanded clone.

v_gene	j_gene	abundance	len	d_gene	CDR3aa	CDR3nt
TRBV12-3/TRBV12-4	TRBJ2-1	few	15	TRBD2	CASRTSGGPGGEQFF	TGTGCCAGCAGGACTAGCGGGGGGCCCGGAGGTGAGCAGTTCTTC
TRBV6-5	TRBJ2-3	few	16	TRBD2	CASRLLAGTRTDTQYF	TGTGCCAGCAGGTTACTAGCGGGGACACGCACAGATACGCAGTATTTT
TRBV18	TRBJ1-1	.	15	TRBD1	CASSPSIQGATEAFF	TGTGCCAGCTCACCATCGATACAGGGGGCAACTGAAGCTTTCTTT
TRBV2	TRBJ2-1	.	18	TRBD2	CACWPGLAGESSYNEQFF	TGTGCCTGCTGGCCGGGACTAGCGGGGGAGAGCTCCTACAATGAGCAGTTCTTC
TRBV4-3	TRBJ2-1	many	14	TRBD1	CASSQAGGYNEQFF	TGCGCCAGCAGCCAAGCAGGGGGCTACAATGAGCAGTTCTTC
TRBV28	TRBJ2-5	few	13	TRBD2	CASKGLAPETQYF	TGTGCCAGCAAAGGACTAGCGCCTGAGACCCAGTACTTC
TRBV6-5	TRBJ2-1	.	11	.	CASRTNNEQFF	TGTGCCAGCAGAACAAATAATGAGCAGTTCTTC
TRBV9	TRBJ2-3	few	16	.	CASSVGPSGRTDTQYF	TGTGCCAGCAGCGTTGGCCCGAGCGGGCGGACAGATACGCAGTATTTT
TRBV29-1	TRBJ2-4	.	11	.	CSVHRGNIQYF	TGCAGCGTTCATAGGGGAAACATTCAGTACTTC
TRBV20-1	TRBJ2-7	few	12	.	CSASWDTYEQYF	TGCAGTGCTAGTTGGGATACCTACGAGCAGTACTTC
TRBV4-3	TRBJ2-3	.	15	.	CASSQDLGSGDTQYF	TGCGCCAGCAGCCAAGATCTCGGATCCGGAGATACGCAGTATTTT
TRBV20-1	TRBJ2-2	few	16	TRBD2	CSAREGTSGNTGELFF	TGCAGTGCTAGAGAGGGGACTAGCGGGAACACCGGGGAGCTGTTTTTT
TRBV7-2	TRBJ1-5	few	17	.	CASSLRPGAVENQPQHF	TGTGCCAGCAGCTTAAGGCCCGGGGCGGTAGAGAATCAGCCCCAGCATTTT
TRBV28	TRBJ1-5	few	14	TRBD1	CASAMTGTNQPQHF	TGTGCCAGCGCAATGACAGGGACGAATCAGCCCCAGCATTTT
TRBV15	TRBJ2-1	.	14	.	CATTTGRQYNEQFF	TGTGCCACCACAACTGGACGGCAATACAATGAGCAGTTCTTC
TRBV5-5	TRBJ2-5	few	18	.	CASSLWMVADLTGETQYF	TGTGCCAGCAGCTTGTGGATGGTAGCCGATCTCACCGGAGAGACCCAGTACTTC
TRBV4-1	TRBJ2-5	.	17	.	CASSQGRAGRAQETQYF	TGCGCCAGCAGCCAAGGGCGGGCTGGACGGGCGCAAGAGACCCAGTACTTC
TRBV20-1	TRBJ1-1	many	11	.	CSAPENTEAFF	TGCAGTGCACCCGAGAACACTGAAGCTTTCTTT
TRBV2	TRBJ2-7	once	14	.	CASSVDLSSYEQYF	TGTGCCAGCAGTGTGGACCTGAGCTCCTACGAGCAGTACTTC
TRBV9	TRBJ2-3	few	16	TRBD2	CASSPDPRGGWDTQYF	TGTGCCAGCAGCCCTGACCCGCGGGGGGGCTGGGATACGCAGTATTTT
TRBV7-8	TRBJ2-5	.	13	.	CASSLDLRETQYF	TGTGCCAGCAGCTTAGATTTGAGGGAGACCCAGTACTTC
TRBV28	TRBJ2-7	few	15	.	CASSLDTTGTYEQYF	TGTGCCAGCAGTTTGGACACCACAGGGACCTACGAGCAGTACTTC
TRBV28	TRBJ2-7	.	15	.	CASRSAQGWGYEQYF	TGTGCCAGCAGGTCGGCACAGGGTTGGGGCTACGAGCAGTACTTC
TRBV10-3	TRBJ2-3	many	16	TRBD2	CAISESLAGYTDTQYF	TGTGCCATCAGTGAGTCGCTAGCGGGGTACACAGATACGCAGTATTTT
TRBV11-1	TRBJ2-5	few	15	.	CASSFTVSRGETQYF	TGTGCCAGCAGCTTTACAGTAAGCCGGGGAGAGACCCAGTACTTC
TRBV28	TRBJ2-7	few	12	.	CASRDPYYEQYF	TGTGCCAGCAGAGACCCCTACTACGAGCAGTACTTC
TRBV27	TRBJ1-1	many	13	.	CASSPSRGTEAFF	TGTGCCAGCAGCCCCTCCAGGGGAACTGAAGCTTTCTTT
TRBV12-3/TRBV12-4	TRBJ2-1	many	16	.	CASSLVAGAAYNEQFF	TGTGCCAGCAGTTTAGTGGCGGGGGCGGCCTACAATGAGCAGTTCTTC
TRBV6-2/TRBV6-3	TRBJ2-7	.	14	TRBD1	CASRDRRLSYEQYF	TGTGCCAGCCGGGACAGAAGACTTTCCTACGAGCAGTACTTC